Listed here are 21 T cell receptor beta chains from one sample, sequenced in a study of technical replicates of blood from several donors. Using immunoSEQ multiplex PCR, the repertoire was profiled, and TCRdb retains in-frame clones only, with some absent. The repertoire holds about 56,000 clones, 85% to 95% seen once, with 4.2% in the top ten. Sequencing input: PBMCs. The receptors derive from a human donor in good health. Some clones in this sample may be carry-over from other donors' samples.

CDR3 residues: CASSQETGVGRELFF. CDR3 sequence (DNA): TGCGCCAGCAGCCAAGAGACGGGAGTGGGGCGGGAGCTGTTTTTT. This chain uses TRBV4-3 with TRBJ2-2; D is perhaps TRBD2 (6 bases). The V end was cut by 0 bases, the J end by 9 bases, with 14 bases between. This CDR3 has 15 amino acids. The V gene's germline CDR1 is LGHNA and CDR2 YSLEER.

The J gene is TRBJ1-4, the V gene TRBV10-3; 8 nucleotides align to TRBD1. This CDR3 has 14 residues. The germline V gene encodes CDR1 ENHRY and CDR2 SYGVKD. J gave up 10 bases and V 3 bases, and 7 bases lay outside the gene matches. The CDR3 region is CAISEETGVGKLFF. The DNA for the CDR3 is TGTGCCATCAGTGAAGAGACAGGGGTCGGAAAACTGTTTTTT.

The genes are TRBV5-1 and TRBJ2-1; TRBD2 aligns across 9 bases. The CDR3 spans 14 residues. Unmatched junction bases numbered 5, after V lost 3 bases and J lost 7 bases. CDR1 and CDR2 from the germline V gene are SGHRS and YFSETQ. Here the CDR3 reads CASSWGLAGNEQFF. The CDR3 bases are TGCGCCAGCAGCTGGGGACTAGCCGGTAATGAGCAGTTCTTC.

The rearrangement uses TRBV25-1 and TRBJ2-1, with TRBD2 identical over 10 bases. Per the germline V gene, CDR1 is MGHDK and CDR2 is SYGVNS. CDR3 size: 18 residues. Trimming removed 3 bases from V and 4 bases from J; junction bases left unmatched: 12. This chain's CDR3 is CASSDYGVRTSGYNEQFF. CDR3 DNA sequence: TGTGCCAGCAGTGATTACGGGGTGCGGACTAGCGGATACAATGAGCAGTTCTTC.

The chain recombines TRBV6-1 with TRBJ2-1; D might be TRBD2 (5 bases). Germline V gene sequence: CDR1 MNHNS, CDR2 SASEGT. The CDR3 sequence is 15 residues long. Trimming pared 1 base from V and 4 bases from J, leaving 11 bases between. The DNA for the CDR3 is TGTGCCAGCAGTGAAGTCCTGGGCGGGTACAATGAGCAGTTCTTC. Translating gives CASSEVLGGYNEQFF.

The chain carries TRBV6-6 and TRBJ1-5; the D is unclear. This CDR3 is built from 15 residues. The germline V and J ends were trimmed by 0 bases and 0 bases, with 6 bases remaining between them. In germline, CDR1 is MNHNY, CDR2 SVGAGI (reference sequence). The CDR3 region is CASSYSRLSNQPQHF. CDR3 DNA sequence: TGTGCCAGCAGTTACTCGCGGCTTAGCAATCAGCCCCAGCATTTT.

This chain joins TRBV27 and TRBJ2-5; possibly TRBD1 for D (5 bases). Germline V gene data show CDR1 as MNHEY and CDR2 as SMNVEV (reference sequence). Trimming left V 6 bases short and J 5 bases short, with 19 bases between. CDR3 length: 15 residues. The CDR3 here is CASRRFQGAQETQYF. CDR3 bases: TGTGCCAGCAGACGATTCCAGGGTGCCCAGGAGACCCAGTACTTC.

The table lists this clone with a few counts. V and J are TRBV13 and TRBJ1-4, with D hard to call. Germline CDR1 reads PRHDT; CDR2 reads FYEKMQ (reference sequence). V lost 2 bases and J lost 10, with 14 bases in between. This CDR3 contains 14 residues. CDR3 bases: TGTGCCAGCAGCTTAAGAGACGGAGGAGGAAAACTGTTTTTT. This gives the protein CASSLRDGGGKLFF.

CDR3 region: CASSETRGGSDLAKNIQYF. The CDR3 DNA follows: TGTGCCAGCAGCGAAACACGGGGCGGGAGCGACCTAGCCAAAAACATTCAGTACTTC. The rearrangement joins TRBV7-2 to TRBJ2-4; 7 bases map to TRBD2. V lost 5 bases, J lost 0 bases, and 16 bases stayed unmatched. Germline V lookup: CDR1 SGHTA, CDR2 FQGNSA. The CDR3 spans 19 residues.

The chain joins TRBV29-1 to TRBJ2-5; D perhaps matches TRBD1 (6 bases). The V gene's germline CDR1 is SQVTM and CDR2 ANQGSEA. V lost 4 bases, J lost 5 bases, and 11 bases lay in between. The CDR3 is 12 amino acids. The CDR3 here is CSVGDRRETQYF. CDR3 nucleotides: TGCAGCGTTGGCGACAGGCGGGAGACCCAGTACTTC.

V and J are TRBV29-1 and TRBJ1-2, with 7 positions matching TRBD1. Trimming removed 0 bases from V and 9 bases from J; junction bases left unmatched: 13. The CDR3 has 15 residues. Germline V lookup: CDR1 SQVTM, CDR2 ANQGSEA. The CDR3 nucleotides read TGCAGCGTTGAAGACCCGGGACAGCAAGGTTACCGCTACACCTTC. Its protein is CSVEDPGQQGYRYTF.

V and J are TRBV7-8 and TRBJ2-1; 7 bases align to TRBD2. The CDR3 length is 15 residues. Germline lookup yields CDR1 SGHVS and CDR2 FQNEAQ. J gave up 4 bases and V 0 bases, and 3 bases lay outside the gene matches. For the CDR3, the DNA is TGTGCCAGCAGCTTAGCGGGAGGGCCGTACAATGAGCAGTTCTTC. Translating gives CASSLAGGPYNEQFF.

J is TRBJ1-3 and V is TRBV13; possibly TRBD1 for D (5 bases). The CDR3 runs 15 residues. V was clipped by 3 bases and J by 3 bases, with 12 bases between them. Germline values: CDR1 PRHDT, CDR2 FYEKMQ (reference sequence). The CDR3 nucleotides read TGTGCCAGCAGCTTCGGGGGAGTAGGTGGAAACACCATATATTTT. As protein: CASSFGGVGGNTIYF.

The rearrangement links TRBV19 to TRBJ1-1; tentative D call: TRBD1 (6 bases). Trimming shortened V by 3 bases and J by 2 bases, and 10 bases separated the two germline ends. Germline V gives CDR1 LNHDA, CDR2 SQIVND (reference sequence). There are 14 residues in the CDR3. CDR3 nucleotides: TGTGCCAGTAGTATCTTCAGGGGTAACACTGAAGCTTTCTTT. Residues: CASSIFRGNTEAFF.

The CDR3 reads CAWSADNEQFF. Written as DNA, the CDR3 is TGTGCCTGGAGTGCCGACAATGAGCAGTTCTTC. The chain joins TRBV30 to TRBJ2-1, with no clear D. This CDR3 is 11 amino acids long. Germline V gene lookup returns CDR1 GTSNPN and CDR2 SVGIG (reference sequence). Trimming shortened V by 1 base and J by 5 bases, and 3 bases separated the two germline ends.

This clone occurred a few times. J is TRBJ1-2 and V is TRBV19; 8 bases agree with TRBD1. CDR1 is LNHDA and CDR2 is SQIVND in the germline V gene (reference sequence). Trimming cost V 6 bases and J 8 bases; bases outside gene matches: 11. The CDR3 loop spans 14 amino acids. The CDR3 here is CASRADRDSGGYTF. In DNA form, the CDR3 reads TGTGCCAGTAGAGCGGACAGGGATTCGGGAGGCTACACCTTC.

This sequence joins TRBV6-6 and TRBJ1-1; 9 bases are a match to TRBD1. Germline CDR1 and CDR2: MNHNY and SVGAGI (reference sequence). Trimming at V came to 4 bases and at J to 8 bases, leaving 11 bases not matched to a gene. The CDR3 is 15 residues long. As DNA, the CDR3 is TGTGCCAGCAGTTTGACAGGGGGGGGGAAGACCGAAGCTTTCTTT. As protein: CASSLTGGGKTEAFF.

The rearrangement joins TRBV27 to TRBJ2-1, with no clear D. The CDR3 has 13 amino acids. Trimming removed 6 bases from V and 4 bases from J, with 10 bases in between. CDR1 is MNHEY and CDR2 is SMNVEV in the germline V gene (reference sequence). CDR3 region: CASRLSSYNEQFF. The CDR3 nucleotides read TGTGCCAGCAGATTAAGCTCGTACAATGAGCAGTTCTTC.

The chain couples TRBV9 to TRBJ1-4; TRBD1 aligns across 7 bases. The J segment lost 3 bases and the V segment lost 3 bases, leaving 8 bases of the junction unmatched. The CDR3 totals 16 residues. Germline CDR1 is SGDLS and CDR2 is YYNGEE. CDR3 DNA sequence: TGTGCCAGCAGCGGAGGAGGCGGGACAGCTAATGAAAAACTGTTTTTT. It specifies CASSGGGGTANEKLFF.

V is TRBV6-5 and J is TRBJ2-1, with 7 bases identical to TRBD2. Germline-derived CDR1 and CDR2 are MNHEY and SVGAGI. V lost 2 bases and J lost 8; bases outside the gene matches: 6. CDR3 size: 14 residues. The CDR3 is CASSYGAGVDEQFF. The CDR3 DNA reads TGTGCCAGCAGTTACGGGGCGGGAGTGGATGAGCAGTTCTTC.

The genes are TRBV4-3 and TRBJ1-1; D ambiguous. This CDR3 has 15 amino acids. The germline V gene encodes CDR1 LGHNA and CDR2 YSLEER. Trimming took 3 bases from V and 1 from J, leaving 12 bases between them. The CDR3 nucleotides are TGCGCCAGCAGCCAGGACTTCAGATCGAACACTGAAGCTTTCTTT. Translated, it gives CASSQDFRSNTEAFF.